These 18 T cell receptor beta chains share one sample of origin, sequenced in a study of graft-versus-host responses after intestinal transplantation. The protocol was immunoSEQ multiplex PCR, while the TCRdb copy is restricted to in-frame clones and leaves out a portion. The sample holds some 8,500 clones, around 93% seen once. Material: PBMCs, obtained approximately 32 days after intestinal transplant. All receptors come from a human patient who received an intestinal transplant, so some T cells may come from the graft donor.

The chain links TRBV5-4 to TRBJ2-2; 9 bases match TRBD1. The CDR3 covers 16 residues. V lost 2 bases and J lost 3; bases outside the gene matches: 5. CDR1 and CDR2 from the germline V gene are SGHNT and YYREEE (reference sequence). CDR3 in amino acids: CASSLGDRVYTGELFF. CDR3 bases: TGTGCCAGCAGCTTAGGGGACAGGGTTTACACCGGGGAGCTGTTTTTT.

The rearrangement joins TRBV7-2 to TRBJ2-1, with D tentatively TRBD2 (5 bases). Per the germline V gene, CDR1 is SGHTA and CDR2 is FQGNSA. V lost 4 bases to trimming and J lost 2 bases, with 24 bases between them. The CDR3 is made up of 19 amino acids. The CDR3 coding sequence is TGTGCCAGCAGCTCCGTGAGCCGGACTCACGACCTGACCTACAATGAGCAGTTCTTC. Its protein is CASSSVSRTHDLTYNEQFF.

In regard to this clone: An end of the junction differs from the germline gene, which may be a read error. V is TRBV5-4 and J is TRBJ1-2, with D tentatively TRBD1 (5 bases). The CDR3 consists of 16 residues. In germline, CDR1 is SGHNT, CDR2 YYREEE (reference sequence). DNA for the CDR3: TGCGCCAGCAGCCAAGGTGCTGGTCCAGGGTACTATGGCTACACCTTC. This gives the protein CASSQGAGPGYYGYTF.

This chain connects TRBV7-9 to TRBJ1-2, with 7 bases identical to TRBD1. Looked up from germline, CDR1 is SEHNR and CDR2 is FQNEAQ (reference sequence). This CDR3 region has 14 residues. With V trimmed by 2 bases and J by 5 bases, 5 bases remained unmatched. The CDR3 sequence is CASSLFEQGYGYTF. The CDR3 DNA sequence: TGTGCCAGCAGCTTATTTGAACAGGGGTATGGCTACACCTTC.

CDR3 region: CASSDGTNTGELFF. CDR3 nucleotides: TGTGCCAGCAGTGACGGGACAAACACCGGGGAGCTGTTTTTT. The chain couples TRBV6-4 to TRBJ2-2, with D perhaps TRBD1 (6 bases). Germline assignment: CDR1 MRHNA and CDR2 SNTAGT. The CDR3 sequence is 14 residues long. Trimming stripped 2 bases from V and 2 bases from J, with 6 bases between.

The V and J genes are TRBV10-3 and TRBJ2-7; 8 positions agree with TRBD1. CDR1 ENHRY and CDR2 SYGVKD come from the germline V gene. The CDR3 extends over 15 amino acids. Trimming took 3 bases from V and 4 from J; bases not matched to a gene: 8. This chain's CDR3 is CAISDRDRREYEQYF. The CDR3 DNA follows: TGTGCCATCAGTGATAGGGACAGGAGAGAATACGAGCAGTACTTC.

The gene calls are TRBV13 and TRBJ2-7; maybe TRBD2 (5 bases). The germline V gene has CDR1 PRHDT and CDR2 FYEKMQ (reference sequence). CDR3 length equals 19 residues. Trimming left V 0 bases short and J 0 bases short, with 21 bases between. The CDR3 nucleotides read TGTGCCAGCAGCTTAGGGTGGCACCTAAGCGGCCCCTCCTCCTACGAGCAGTACTTC. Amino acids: CASSLGWHLSGPSSYEQYF. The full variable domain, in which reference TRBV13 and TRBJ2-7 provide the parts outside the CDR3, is AAGVIQSPRHLIKEKRETATLKCYPIPRHDTVYWYQQGPGQDPQFLISFYEKMQSDKGSIPDRFSAQQFSDYHSELNMSSLELGDSALYFCASSLGWHLSGPSSYEQYFGPGTRLTVT.

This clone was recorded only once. This CDR3 reads CASSLGRVGWRNTEAFF. The CDR3 DNA sequence: TGTGCCAGCAGTTTGGGCCGTGTTGGCTGGCGGAACACTGAAGCTTTCTTT. The chain combines TRBV11-3 with TRBJ1-1, with D unclear. The CDR3 has 17 amino acids. V lost 6 bases and J 1 base, leaving 21 bases between the germline ends. Germline CDR1 reads SGHNT; CDR2 reads YENEEA.

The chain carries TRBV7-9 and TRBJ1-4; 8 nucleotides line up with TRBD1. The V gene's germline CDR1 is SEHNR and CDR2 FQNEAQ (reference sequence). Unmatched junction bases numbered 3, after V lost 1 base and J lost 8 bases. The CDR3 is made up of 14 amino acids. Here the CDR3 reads CASSLGQGYEKLFF. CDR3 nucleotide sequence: TGTGCCAGCAGCTTAGGACAGGGGTACGAAAAACTGTTTTTT.

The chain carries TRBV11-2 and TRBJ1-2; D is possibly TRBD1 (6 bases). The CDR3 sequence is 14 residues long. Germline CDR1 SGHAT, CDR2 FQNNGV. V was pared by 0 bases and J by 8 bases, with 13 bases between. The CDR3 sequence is CASSLDRGLLGYTF. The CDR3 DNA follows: TGTGCCAGCAGCTTAGACAGGGGCCTCTTGGGCTACACCTTC. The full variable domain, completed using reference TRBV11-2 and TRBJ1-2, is EAGVAQSPRYKIIEKRQSVAFWCNPISGHATLYWYQQILGQGPKLLIQFQNNGVVDDSQLPKDRFSAERLKGVDSTLKIQPAKLEDSAVYLCASSLDRGLLGYTFGSGTRLTVV.

In nucleotides, the CDR3 is TGTGCCATCAGTGATCGCGGGGGGTACGAGCAGTACTTC. Protein sequence: CAISDRGGYEQYF. The chain has TRBV10-3 and TRBJ2-7; 8 bases match TRBD2. The ends lost 3 bases at V and 4 bases at J; junction bases unmatched: 2. In germline, CDR1 is ENHRY, CDR2 SYGVKD. The CDR3 is made up of 13 amino acids.

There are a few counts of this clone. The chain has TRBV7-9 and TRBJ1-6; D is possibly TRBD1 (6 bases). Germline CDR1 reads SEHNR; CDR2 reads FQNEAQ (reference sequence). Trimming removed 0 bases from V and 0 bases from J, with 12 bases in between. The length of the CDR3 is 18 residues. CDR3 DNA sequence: TGTGCCAGCAGCTTAGCTCAGGGGTCCCGCTCCTATAATTCACCCCTCCACTTT. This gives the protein CASSLAQGSRSYNSPLHF. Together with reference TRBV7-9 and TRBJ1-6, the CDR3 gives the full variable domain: DTGVSQNPRHKITKRGQNVTFRCDPISEHNRLYWYRQTLGQGPEFLTYFQNEAQLEKSRLLSDRFSAERPKGSFSTLEIQRTEQGDSAMYLCASSLAQGSRSYNSPLHFGNGTRLTVT.

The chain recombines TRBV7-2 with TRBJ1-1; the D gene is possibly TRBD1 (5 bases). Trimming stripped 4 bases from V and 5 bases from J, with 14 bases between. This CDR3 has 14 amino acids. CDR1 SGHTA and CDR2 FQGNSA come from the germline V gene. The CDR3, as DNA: TGTGCCAGCAGCTACCAGCCAGGGCCAACTGAAGCTTTCTTT. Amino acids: CASSYQPGPTEAFF.

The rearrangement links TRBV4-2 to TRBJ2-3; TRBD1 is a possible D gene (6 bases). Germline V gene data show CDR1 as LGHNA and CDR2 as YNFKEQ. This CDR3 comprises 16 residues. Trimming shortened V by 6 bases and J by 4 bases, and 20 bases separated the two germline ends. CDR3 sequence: CASSPNLNREADTQYF. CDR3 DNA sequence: TGTGCCAGCAGTCCTAATTTAAACAGGGAAGCAGATACGCAGTATTTT.

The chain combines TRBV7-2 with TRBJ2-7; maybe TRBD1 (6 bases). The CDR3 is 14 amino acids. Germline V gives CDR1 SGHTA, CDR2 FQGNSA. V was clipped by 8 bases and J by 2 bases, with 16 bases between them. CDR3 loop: CASSPGESPYEQYF. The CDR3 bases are TGTGCCAGCTCCCCAGGGGAGTCCCCCTACGAGCAGTACTTC.

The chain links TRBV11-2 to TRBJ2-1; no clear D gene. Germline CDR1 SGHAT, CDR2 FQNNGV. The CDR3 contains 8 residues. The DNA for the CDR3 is TGTGCGACCGATGAGCAGTTCTTC. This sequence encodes CATDEQFF.

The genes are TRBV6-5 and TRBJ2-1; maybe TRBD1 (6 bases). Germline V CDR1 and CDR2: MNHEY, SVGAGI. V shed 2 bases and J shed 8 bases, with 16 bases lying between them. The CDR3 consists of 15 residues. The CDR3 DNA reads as TGTGCCAGCAGTTACACCACTCGGACAGTACATGAGCAGTTCTTC. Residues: CASSYTTRTVHEQFF.

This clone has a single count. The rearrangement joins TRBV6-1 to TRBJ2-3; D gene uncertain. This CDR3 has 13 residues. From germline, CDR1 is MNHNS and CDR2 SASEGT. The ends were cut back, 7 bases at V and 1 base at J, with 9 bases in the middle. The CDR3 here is CASNGRGTDTQYF. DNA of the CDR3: TGTGCCAGCAACGGGCGAGGCACAGATACGCAGTATTTT.